Listed here are 14 T cell receptor beta chains from one sample, sequenced in a study of beta chain features in type 1 diabetes. All of the isolated RNA was reverse transcribed, so expressed TCRB transcripts were sequenced. Using immunoSEQ multiplex PCR, the repertoire was profiled, and TCRdb retains in-frame clones only, with some absent. This table has 970,000 or so clones, 15% to 20% appearing once. Specimen: naive CD4+ T cells from blood. These receptors were obtained from a woman aged 18-30 years in good health.

The CDR3: CASSELAGGYNEQFF. CDR3 sequence (DNA): TGTGCCAGCAGCGAGCTAGCGGGCGGCTACAATGAGCAGTTCTTC. J is TRBJ2-1 and V is TRBV6-4, with 8 nucleotides matching TRBD2. V trimming: 6 bases; J trimming: 3 bases; junction bases outside the gene matches: 7. Germline lookup yields CDR1 MRHNA and CDR2 SNTAGT. The CDR3 runs to 15 residues.

This clone was picked up a small number of times. CDR3 loop: CASSPNHARSGANVLTF. The CDR3 region has the DNA TGTGCCAGCAGCCCAAACCATGCCCGCTCTGGGGCCAACGTCCTGACTTTC. The V and J genes are TRBV13 and TRBJ2-6; D is unresolved. This CDR3 is 17 amino acids long. Germline V gene sequence: CDR1 PRHDT, CDR2 FYEKMQ (reference sequence). The germline V and J ends were trimmed by 5 bases and 0 bases, with 14 bases remaining between them.

This clone was seen only a few times. This CDR3 is also generated by other DNA sequences in the sample. The J gene is TRBJ1-1, the V gene TRBV7-2; D gene uncertain. The V and J ends lost 1 base and 5 bases respectively, with 5 bases between them. The length of the CDR3 is 12 residues. In germline, CDR1 is SGHTA, CDR2 FQGNSA. The CDR3 region has the DNA TGTGCCAGCAGCTTAGGAGTAACTGAAGCTTTCTTT. It is translated as CASSLGVTEAFF.

This clone appeared a few times. This sequence joins TRBV28 and TRBJ2-2; 8 bases line up with TRBD2. The CDR3 runs to 16 residues. The germline V gene has CDR1 MDHEN and CDR2 SYDVKM. Trimming at V came to 5 bases and at J to 3 bases, leaving 8 bases not matched to a gene. The CDR3 nucleotides read TGTGCCAGCAGTCTCAGGACTAGCTTCGACACCGGGGAGCTGTTTTTT. It specifies CASSLRTSFDTGELFF.

This clone was counted only a few times. This chain joins TRBV5-1 and TRBJ2-1; D gene unclear. The CDR3 length is 16 residues. The V gene's germline CDR1 is SGHRS and CDR2 YFSETQ. Trimming left V 0 bases short and J 0 bases short, with 10 bases between. The CDR3 DNA reads as TGCGCCAGCAGCTTGGCGGCGGATAGCTCCTACAATGAGCAGTTCTTC. Amino acid sequence: CASSLAADSSYNEQFF.

Comments on this clone: This same CDR3 is encoded by further DNA sequences in the sample. The V gene is TRBV7-2, the J gene TRBJ2-3, with D unclear. There are 14 residues in the CDR3. The V end was cut by 5 bases, the J end by 0 bases, with 9 bases between. CDR1 is SGHTA, CDR2 FQGNSA, per germline. The CDR3 region is CASSPTGSTDTQYF. The CDR3 region has the DNA TGTGCCAGCAGCCCCACTGGAAGCACAGATACGCAGTATTTT.

DNA of the CDR3: TGTGCCAGCAGCTTGAGCTTTGGACAGCCAGGCGGCTACACCTTC. Its translation is CASSLSFGQPGGYTF. The chain has TRBV5-6 and TRBJ1-2; weak D call: TRBD1 (6 bases). Germline CDR1 is SGHDT and CDR2 is YYEEEE. CDR3 size: 15 residues. The germline V and J ends were trimmed by 1 base and 8 bases, with 18 bases remaining between them.

This clone has just a few counts. The rearrangement joins TRBV7-2 to TRBJ2-7, with 10 bases identical to TRBD1. Losses at the gene ends were 3 bases for V and 6 bases for J; bases not matched to a gene: 5. Germline V lookup: CDR1 SGHTA, CDR2 FQGNSA. This CDR3 has 14 residues. CDR3 protein: CASSFGTGAFEQYF. The CDR3 DNA is TGTGCCAGCAGCTTCGGGACAGGGGCGTTCGAGCAGTACTTC.

This clone was detected a few times. The chain combines TRBV28 with TRBJ2-7; tentative D call: TRBD1 (5 bases). The germline V gene has CDR1 MDHEN and CDR2 SYDVKM. The germline V and J ends were trimmed by 2 bases and 5 bases, with 13 bases remaining between them. CDR3 length equals 14 residues. DNA for the CDR3: TGTGCCAGCAGTTTACAGGGTCCACTCGACGAGCAGTACTTC. Encoded protein: CASSLQGPLDEQYF.

This clone was counted a few times. V gene TRBV9 combines with J gene TRBJ2-2, with D perhaps TRBD2 (5 bases). Germline V lookup: CDR1 SGDLS, CDR2 YYNGEE. The CDR3 consists of 16 residues. The V and J ends lost 0 bases and 2 bases respectively, with 11 bases between them. The CDR3 protein is CASSVGGFGNTGELFF. CDR3 in DNA: TGTGCCAGCAGCGTAGGAGGGTTTGGTAACACCGGGGAGCTGTTTTTT.

This clone appeared a few times. The chain links TRBV5-1 to TRBJ2-1; D gene unclear. Deletions cut 0 bases from V and 3 bases from J, with 10 bases between. The CDR3 has 15 amino acids. The germline V gene encodes CDR1 SGHRS and CDR2 YFSETQ. The CDR3 sequence: CASSLEGEVYNEQFF. Written as DNA, the CDR3 is TGCGCCAGCAGCTTGGAGGGTGAAGTCTACAATGAGCAGTTCTTC.

The chain employs TRBV5-6 and TRBJ2-6; possible D gene TRBD1, 6 bases. The CDR3 runs 17 residues. Trimming removed 4 bases at V and 4 bases at J, with 18 bases between. CDR1 and CDR2 from the germline V gene are SGHDT and YYEEEE. The CDR3 reads CASSLMRTVSGANVLTF. The CDR3 DNA reads as TGTGCCAGCAGCCTAATGCGGACAGTCTCGGGGGCCAACGTCCTGACTTTC.

CDR3 nucleotides: TGTGCCAGCAGCTTATCCCCTTGGGCTGAAGCTTTCTTT. As protein: CASSLSPWAEAFF. This rearrangement joins TRBV7-2 to TRBJ1-1; no clear D gene. Germline V lookup: CDR1 SGHTA, CDR2 FQGNSA. V was shortened by 2 bases and J by 6 bases, with 10 bases between the two germline ends. This CDR3 spans 13 amino acids.

This chain links TRBV28 with TRBJ1-5; the D is unclear. Trimming removed 2 bases from V and 6 bases from J, with 8 bases in between. CDR1 and CDR2 from the germline V gene are MDHEN and SYDVKM. The CDR3 sequence is 13 residues long. The CDR3 DNA sequence: TGTGCCAGCAGTTTAGAGGGAACTCAGCCCCAGCATTTT. Protein sequence: CASSLEGTQPQHF.